Below, 5 T cell receptor beta chains from the same sample are listed, as sequenced in a study of cytomegalovirus exposure and HLA in healthy donors. The PCR employed 60 Vbeta primers together with 13 Jbeta primers. Profiling relied on immunoSEQ multiplex PCR, and the TCRdb table lists in-frame clones only, not all of them. The profile shows some 220,000 clones, over 70% of them singletons. The sequenced material came from PBMCs. The receptors here all came from a woman aged 60-75 years in good health and CMV-seropositive.

The rearrangement links TRBV6-6 to TRBJ2-1; 13 positions match TRBD2. The CDR3 sequence is 16 residues long. Germline V gene data show CDR1 as MNHNY and CDR2 as SVGAGI (reference sequence). J gave up 7 bases and V 5 bases, and 8 bases lay outside the gene matches. CDR3 sequence reads: CASSPGTSGMLNEQFF. The DNA of the CDR3 is TGTGCCAGCAGTCCCGGGACTAGCGGGATGCTAAATGAGCAGTTCTTC.

This chain connects TRBV6-5 to TRBJ1-4, with unresolved D. The V end was cut by 6 bases, the J end by 8 bases, with 19 bases between. Looked up from germline, CDR1 is MNHEY and CDR2 is SVGAGI. The CDR3 is made up of 15 amino acids. CDR3 bases: TGTGCCAGCAGCAGAGAGACCCCCGCGAGGGAAAAACTGTTTTTT. It yields the protein CASSRETPAREKLFF.

This clone was detected only a few times. The J gene is TRBJ2-1, the V gene TRBV7-2; D gene ambiguous. The germline V gene encodes CDR1 SGHTA and CDR2 FQGNSA. CDR3 length: 15 residues. The germline V and J ends were trimmed by 2 bases and 3 bases, with 11 bases remaining between them. CDR3 sequence: CASSLWATNYNEQFF. Here the CDR3 DNA reads TGTGCCAGCAGCTTATGGGCTACAAACTACAATGAGCAGTTCTTC.

The chain uses TRBV7-9 and TRBJ1-4; tentatively, D is TRBD1 (5 bases). Germline lookup yields CDR1 SEHNR and CDR2 FQNEAQ (reference sequence). CDR3 length: 15 amino acids. The V and J ends lost 5 bases and 3 bases respectively, with 13 bases between them. CDR3 in amino acids: CASSPQGGSNEKLFF. CDR3 in DNA: TGTGCCAGCAGCCCGCAGGGAGGGTCTAATGAAAAACTGTTTTTT.

This clone was seen more than once but under ten times. The chain has TRBV6-4 and TRBJ2-7; 8 bases fit TRBD1. This CDR3 has 14 residues. The V gene's germline CDR1 is MRHNA and CDR2 SNTAGT. J was trimmed by 4 bases and V by 5 bases; bases with no gene match: 7. CDR3 in amino acids: CASSPRQGWYEQYF. DNA of the CDR3: TGTGCCAGCAGTCCGCGACAGGGGTGGTACGAGCAGTACTTC.